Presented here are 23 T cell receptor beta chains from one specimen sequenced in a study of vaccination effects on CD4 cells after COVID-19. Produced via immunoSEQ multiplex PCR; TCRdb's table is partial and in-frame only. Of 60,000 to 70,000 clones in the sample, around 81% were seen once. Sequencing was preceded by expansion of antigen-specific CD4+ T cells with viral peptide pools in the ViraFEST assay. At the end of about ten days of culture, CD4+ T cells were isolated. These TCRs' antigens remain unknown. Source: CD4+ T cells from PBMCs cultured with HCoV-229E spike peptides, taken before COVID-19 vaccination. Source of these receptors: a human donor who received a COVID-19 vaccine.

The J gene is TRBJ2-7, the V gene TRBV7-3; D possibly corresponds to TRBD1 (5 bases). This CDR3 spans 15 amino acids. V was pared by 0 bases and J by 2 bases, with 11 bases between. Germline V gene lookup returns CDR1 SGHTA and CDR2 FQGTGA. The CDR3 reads CASSLTGPGTYEQYV. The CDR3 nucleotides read TGTGCCAGCAGCTTAACGGGGCCAGGCACCTACGAGCAGTACGTC.

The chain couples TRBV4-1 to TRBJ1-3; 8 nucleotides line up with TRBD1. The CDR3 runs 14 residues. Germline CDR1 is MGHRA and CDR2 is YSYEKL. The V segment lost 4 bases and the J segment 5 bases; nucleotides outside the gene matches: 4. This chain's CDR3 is CASSPGQGRNTIYF. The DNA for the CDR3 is TGCGCCAGCAGCCCTGGACAGGGTCGAAACACCATATATTTT.

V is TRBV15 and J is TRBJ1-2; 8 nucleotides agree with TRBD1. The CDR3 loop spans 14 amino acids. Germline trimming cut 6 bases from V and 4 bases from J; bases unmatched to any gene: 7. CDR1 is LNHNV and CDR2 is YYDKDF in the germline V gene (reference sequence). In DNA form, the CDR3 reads TGTGCCACCAGTGCCCTCGGACAGGGCTATGGCTACACCTTC. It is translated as CATSALGQGYGYTF.

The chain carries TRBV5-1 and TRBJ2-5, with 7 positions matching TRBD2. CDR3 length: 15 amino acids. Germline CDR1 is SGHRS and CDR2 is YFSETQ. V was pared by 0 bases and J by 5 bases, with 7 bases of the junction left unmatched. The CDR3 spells CASSLGGGSEETQYF. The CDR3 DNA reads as TGCGCCAGCAGCTTGGGGGGAGGGTCTGAGGAGACCCAGTACTTC.

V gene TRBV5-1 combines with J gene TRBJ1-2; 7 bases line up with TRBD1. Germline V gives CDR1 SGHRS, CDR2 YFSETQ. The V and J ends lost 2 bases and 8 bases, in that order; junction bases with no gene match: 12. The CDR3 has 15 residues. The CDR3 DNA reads TGCGCCAGCAGCTTAACAGGGGAAACAAAGGGGGGCTACACCTTC. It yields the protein CASSLTGETKGGYTF.

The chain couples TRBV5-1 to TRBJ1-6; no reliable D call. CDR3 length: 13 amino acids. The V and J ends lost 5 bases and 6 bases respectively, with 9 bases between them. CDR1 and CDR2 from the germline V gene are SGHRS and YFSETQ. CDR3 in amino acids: CASSLEINSPLHF. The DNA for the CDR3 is TGCGCCAGCAGTCTCGAGATTAATTCACCCCTCCACTTT.

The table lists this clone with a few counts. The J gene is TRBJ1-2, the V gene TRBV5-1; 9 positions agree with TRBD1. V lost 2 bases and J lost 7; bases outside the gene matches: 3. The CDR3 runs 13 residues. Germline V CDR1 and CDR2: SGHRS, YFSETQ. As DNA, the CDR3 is TGCGCCAGCAGCTTAGGGACAGGGACTGGCTACACCTTC. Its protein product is CASSLGTGTGYTF. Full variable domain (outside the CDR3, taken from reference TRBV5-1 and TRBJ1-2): KAGVTQTPRYLIKTRGQQVTLSCSPISGHRSVSWYQQTPGQGLQFLFEYFSETQRNKGNFPGRFSGRQFSNSRSEMNVSTLELGDSALYLCASSLGTGTGYTFGSGTRLTVV.

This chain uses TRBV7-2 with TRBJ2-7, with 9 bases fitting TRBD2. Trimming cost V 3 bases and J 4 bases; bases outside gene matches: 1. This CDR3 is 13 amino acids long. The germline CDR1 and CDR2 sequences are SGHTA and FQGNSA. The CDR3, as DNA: TGTGCCAGCAGCTTTAGCGGGGGTTACGAGCAGTACGTC. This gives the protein CASSFSGGYEQYV.

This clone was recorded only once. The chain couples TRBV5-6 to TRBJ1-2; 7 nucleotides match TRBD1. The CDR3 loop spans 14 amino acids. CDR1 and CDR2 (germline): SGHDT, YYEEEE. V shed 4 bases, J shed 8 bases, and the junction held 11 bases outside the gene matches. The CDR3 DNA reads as TGTGCCAGCAGCCAGAAACAGGGGTGGAGCGGCTACACCTTC. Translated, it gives CASSQKQGWSGYTF. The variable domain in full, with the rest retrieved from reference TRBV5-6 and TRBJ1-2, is DAGVTQSPTHLIKTRGQQVTLRCSPKSGHDTVSWYQQALGQGPQFIFQYYEEEERQRGNFPDRFSGHQFPNYSSELNVNALLLGDSALYLCASSQKQGWSGYTFGSGTRLTVV.

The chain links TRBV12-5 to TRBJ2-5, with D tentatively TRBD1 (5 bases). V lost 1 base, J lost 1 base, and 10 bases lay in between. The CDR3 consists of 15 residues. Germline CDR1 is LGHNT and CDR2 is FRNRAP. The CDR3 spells CASGLGNRLQETQYF. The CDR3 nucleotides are TGTGCTAGTGGTTTGGGGAACAGGCTCCAAGAGACCCAGTACTTC.

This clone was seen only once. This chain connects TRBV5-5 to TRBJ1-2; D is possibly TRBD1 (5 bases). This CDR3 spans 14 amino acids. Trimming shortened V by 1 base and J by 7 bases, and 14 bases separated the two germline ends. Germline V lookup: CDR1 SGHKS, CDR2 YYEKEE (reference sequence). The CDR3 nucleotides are TGTGCCAGCAGCTTGAACCAGGGCTATAGTGGCTACACCTTC. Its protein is CASSLNQGYSGYTF.

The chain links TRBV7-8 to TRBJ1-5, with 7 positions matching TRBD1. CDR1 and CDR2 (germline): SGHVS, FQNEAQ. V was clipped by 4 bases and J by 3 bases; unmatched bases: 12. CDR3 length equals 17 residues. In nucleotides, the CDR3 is TGTGCCAGCAGCTACACGCGGGGGGGACAGCCCAATCAGCCCCAGCATTTT. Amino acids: CASSYTRGGQPNQPQHF.

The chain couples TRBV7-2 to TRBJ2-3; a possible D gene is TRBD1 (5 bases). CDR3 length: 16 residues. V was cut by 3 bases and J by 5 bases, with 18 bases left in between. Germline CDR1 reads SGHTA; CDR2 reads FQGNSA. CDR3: CASSFGGAPGLDTQYF. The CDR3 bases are TGTGCCAGCAGCTTTGGTGGGGCCCCCGGTTTAGATACGCAGTATTTT. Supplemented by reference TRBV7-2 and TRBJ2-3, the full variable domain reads GAGVSQSPSNKVTEKGKDVELRCDPISGHTALYWYRQSLGQGLEFLIYFQGNSAPDKSGLPSDRFSAERTGGSVSTLTIQRTQQEDSAVYLCASSFGGAPGLDTQYFGPGTRLTVL.

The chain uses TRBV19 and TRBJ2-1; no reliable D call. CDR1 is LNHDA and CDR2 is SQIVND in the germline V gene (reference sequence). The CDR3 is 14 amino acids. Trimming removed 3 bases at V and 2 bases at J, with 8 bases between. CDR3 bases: TGTGCCAGTAGTATGTCATCAGCCTACAATGAGCAGTTCTTC. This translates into CASSMSSAYNEQFF.

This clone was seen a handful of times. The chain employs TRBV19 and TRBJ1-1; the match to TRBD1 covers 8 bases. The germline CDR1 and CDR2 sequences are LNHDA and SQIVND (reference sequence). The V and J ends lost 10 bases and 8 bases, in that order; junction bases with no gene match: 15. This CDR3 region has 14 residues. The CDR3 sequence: CATTQTDREGEAFF. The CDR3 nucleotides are TGTGCCACCACCCAAACGGACAGGGAAGGCGAAGCTTTCTTT.

DNA of the CDR3: TGTGCCAGCAGCTTAAACGGACTAGGGGCCATATATTTT. Translated, it gives CASSLNGLGAIYF. The rearrangement uses TRBV7-2 and TRBJ1-3; D is possibly TRBD1 (5 bases). The germline gives CDR1 SGHTA, CDR2 FQGNSA. Between the trimmed V and J ends, which lost 2 bases and 11 bases, there was a span of 13 bases. This CDR3 spans 13 amino acids.

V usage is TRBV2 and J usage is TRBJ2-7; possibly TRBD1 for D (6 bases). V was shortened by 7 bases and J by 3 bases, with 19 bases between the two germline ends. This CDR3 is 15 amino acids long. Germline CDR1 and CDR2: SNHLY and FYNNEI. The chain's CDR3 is CASNPDRILSYEQYV. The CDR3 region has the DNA TGTGCCAGCAACCCGGACAGAATATTAAGCTACGAGCAGTACGTC.

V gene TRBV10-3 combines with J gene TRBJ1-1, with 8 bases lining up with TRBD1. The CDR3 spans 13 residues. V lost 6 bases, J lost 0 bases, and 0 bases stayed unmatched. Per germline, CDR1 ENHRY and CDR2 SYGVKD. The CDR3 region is CAIRDRVNTEAFF. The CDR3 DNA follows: TGTGCCATCAGGGACAGGGTGAACACTGAAGCTTTCTTT.

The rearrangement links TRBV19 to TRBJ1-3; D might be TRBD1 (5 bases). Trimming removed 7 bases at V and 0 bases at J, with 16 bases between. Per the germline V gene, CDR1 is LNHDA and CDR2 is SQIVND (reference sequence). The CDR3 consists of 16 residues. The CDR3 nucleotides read TGTGCCAGTACCAAGACAGCGATAAGCTCTGGAAACACCATATATTTT. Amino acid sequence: CASTKTAISSGNTIYF.

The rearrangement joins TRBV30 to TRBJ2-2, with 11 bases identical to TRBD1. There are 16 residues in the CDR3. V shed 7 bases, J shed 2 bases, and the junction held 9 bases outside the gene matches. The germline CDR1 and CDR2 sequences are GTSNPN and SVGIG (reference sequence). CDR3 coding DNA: TGTGCCTTGTTCCGGGACAGGGGGGTTAACACCGGGGAGCTGTTTTTT. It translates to CALFRDRGVNTGELFF.

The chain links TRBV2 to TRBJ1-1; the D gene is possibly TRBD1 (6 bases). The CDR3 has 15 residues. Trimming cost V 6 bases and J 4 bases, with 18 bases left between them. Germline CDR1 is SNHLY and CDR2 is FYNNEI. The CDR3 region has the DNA TGTGCCAGCAGGGGGCAGGGGTATATGGGCACTGAAGCTTTCTTT. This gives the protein CASRGQGYMGTEAFF.

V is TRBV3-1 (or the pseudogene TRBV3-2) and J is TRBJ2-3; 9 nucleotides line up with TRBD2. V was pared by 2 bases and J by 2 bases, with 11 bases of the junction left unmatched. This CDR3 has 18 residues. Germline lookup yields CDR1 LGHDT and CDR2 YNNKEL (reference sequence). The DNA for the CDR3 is TGTGCCAGCAGCCAAAAATACGCGACTAGCGGCTACACAGATACGCAGTATTTT. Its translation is CASSQKYATSGYTDTQYF.

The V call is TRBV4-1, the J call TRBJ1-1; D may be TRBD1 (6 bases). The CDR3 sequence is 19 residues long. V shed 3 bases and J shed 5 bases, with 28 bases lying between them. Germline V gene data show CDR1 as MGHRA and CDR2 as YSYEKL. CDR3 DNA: TGCGCCAGCAGCCACGTGGGACTTGACAGGCCGGGGGTTAGAACTGAAGCTTTCTTT. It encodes CASSHVGLDRPGVRTEAFF.